The 25 T cell receptor beta chains given below trace back to one sample, sequenced in a study of identical twins. TCRdb processed the 5' RACE reads anew with MiXCR; each CDR3 protein has one entry. The data contain roughly 1.6 million distinct CDR3 sequences, less than 35% of them singletons. The material sequenced was cord blood. These receptors were taken from a newborn girl in good health.

The chain joins TRBV3-1 to TRBJ2-7; D is possibly TRBD1 or TRBD2 (5 bases each). CDR3 size: 16 residues. Looked up from germline, CDR1 is LGHDT and CDR2 is YNNKEL (reference sequence). V lost 0 bases and J lost 2, with 14 bases in between. The DNA of the CDR3 is TGTGCCAGCAGCCAAGATGGGGGTTTAGGCACCTACGAGCAGTACTTC. It yields the protein CASSQDGGLGTYEQYF.

This clonotype came up many times. CDR3 coding DNA: TGTGCCAGCAGGATACAGGGGGGTGGAAGAGATACGCAGTATTTT. This encodes CASRIQGGGRDTQYF. V usage is TRBV5-6 and J usage is TRBJ2-3; 8 bases map to TRBD1. Germline assignment: CDR1 SGHDT and CDR2 YYEEEE. The CDR3 covers 15 residues. The J segment lost 5 bases and the V segment lost 5 bases, leaving 10 bases of the junction unmatched.

This chain uses TRBV12-3 or TRBV12-4 with TRBJ2-5, with TRBD2 identical over 12 bases. J was trimmed by 2 bases and V by 5 bases; bases with no gene match: 6. The CDR3 length is 16 residues. CDR3 protein: CASSRSGLAGQETQYF. The CDR3 nucleotides read TGTGCCAGCAGTCGTTCCGGACTAGCGGGGCAAGAGACCCAGTACTTC.

The genes are TRBV6-2 or TRBV6-3 and TRBJ2-4; 8 bases are a match to TRBD2. Germline CDR1 is MNHEY and CDR2 is SVGEGT. This CDR3 region has 14 residues. V shed 10 bases, J shed 2 bases, and the junction held 7 bases outside the gene matches. CDR3: CATESGGSKNIQYF. The DNA of the CDR3 is TGTGCCACGGAAAGCGGGGGATCCAAAAACATTCAGTACTTC.

The chain joins TRBV3-1 to TRBJ1-4; 7 positions match TRBD1. Germline trimming cut 2 bases from V and 6 bases from J; bases unmatched to any gene: 3. This CDR3 contains 14 residues. Germline-derived CDR1 and CDR2 are LGHDT and YNNKEL (reference sequence). The CDR3 here is CASSQSGTDEKLFF. DNA of the CDR3: TGTGCCAGCAGCCAATCCGGGACAGATGAAAAACTGTTTTTT.

The chain uses TRBV30 and TRBJ2-4; weak D call: TRBD2 (5 bases). The CDR3 extends over 16 amino acids. V was pared by 4 bases and J by 5 bases, with 21 bases between. The germline V gene encodes CDR1 GTSNPN and CDR2 SVGIG (reference sequence). The CDR3 sequence is CAWTSPRPGYQNIQYF. The CDR3 DNA is TGTGCCTGGACTAGCCCCAGGCCAGGTTACCAAAACATTCAGTACTTC.

This clonotype was seen only a few times. The chain has TRBV20-1 and TRBJ2-3; 8 bases agree with TRBD2. Germline assignment: CDR1 DFQATT and CDR2 SNEGSKA (reference sequence). With V trimmed by 5 bases and J by 4 bases, 8 bases remained unmatched. This CDR3 is 14 amino acids long. The CDR3: CSAPSSGISDTQYF. CDR3 DNA sequence: TGCAGTGCTCCCAGTAGCGGGATCTCAGATACGCAGTATTTT.

This clonotype was detected only a few times. The chain combines TRBV11-1 with TRBJ2-5, with TRBD2 identical over 11 bases. The CDR3 runs 16 residues. The germline V gene has CDR1 SGHAT and CDR2 FQDESV (reference sequence). The J segment lost 5 bases and the V segment lost 2 bases, leaving 7 bases of the junction unmatched. DNA of the CDR3: TGTGCCAGCAGCTTACACGGACTAGCGGGCTCGGAGACCCAGTACTTC. Amino acid sequence: CASSLHGLAGSETQYF.

This chain uses TRBV7-9 with TRBJ1-1; 8 bases map to TRBD1. V gave up 5 bases and J gave up 12 bases; unmatched junction bases: 8. This CDR3 has 12 residues. CDR1 is SEHNR, CDR2 FQNEAQ, per germline (reference sequence). CDR3 nucleotide sequence: TGTGCCAGCAGCGGGCAGGGGGCAGGGACTTTCTTT. Protein sequence: CASSGQGAGTFF. Based on the CDR3 plus reference TRBV7-9 and TRBJ1-1, the full variable domain is DTGVSQNPRHKITKRGQNVTFRCDPISEHNRLYWYRQTLGQGPEFLTYFQNEAQLEKSRLLSDRFSAERPKGSFSTLEIQRTEQGDSAMYLCASSGQGAGTFFGQGTRLTVV.

The chain employs TRBV19 and TRBJ2-7, with D possibly TRBD2 on 5 matching bases. This CDR3 spans 14 amino acids. CDR1 LNHDA and CDR2 SQIVND come from the germline V gene (reference sequence). V lost 5 bases to trimming and J lost 7 bases, with 18 bases between them. The CDR3 DNA reads TGTGCCAGTAGTCCACGGGGTGCTTACAATGAGCAGTACTTC. Encoded protein: CASSPRGAYNEQYF.

In its sample, this clonotype was seen many times. The chain links TRBV29-1 to TRBJ1-1; D unclear. CDR1 is SQVTM and CDR2 is ANQGSEA in the germline V gene. This CDR3 spans 13 amino acids. V lost 0 bases and J lost 9, with 14 bases in between. The CDR3 reads CSVEDEPGVKAFF. The CDR3 region has the DNA TGCAGCGTTGAAGATGAGCCGGGAGTAAAAGCTTTCTTT.

The chain recombines TRBV12-3 or TRBV12-4 with TRBJ1-4; possibly TRBD1 for D (5 bases). V was cut by 4 bases and J by 1 base, with 13 bases left in between. The CDR3 is 16 residues long. The DNA of the CDR3 is TGTGCCAGCAGTTCGGCGGGACTCGGAACTAATGAAAAACTGTTTTTT. Translating it yields CASSSAGLGTNEKLFF.

V is TRBV18 and J is TRBJ2-7; D is unresolved. V was clipped by 6 bases and J by 0 bases, with 18 bases between them. The CDR3 consists of 16 residues. Germline V gene lookup returns CDR1 KGHSH and CDR2 LQKENI. The chain's CDR3 is CASSPQTPVSSYEQYF. In DNA form, the CDR3 reads TGTGCCAGCTCCCCTCAAACCCCGGTGAGCTCCTACGAGCAGTACTTC.

This clonotype appeared a few times. The chain recombines TRBV7-2 with TRBJ2-3; D is possibly TRBD1 or TRBD2 (6 bases each). CDR3 length equals 13 residues. CDR1 and CDR2 (germline): SGHTA, FQGNSA. The V end lost 6 bases, the J end lost 4 bases, and 11 bases lay between the germline ends. The CDR3 loop is CASRYGGADTQYF. The DNA of the CDR3 is TGTGCCAGCAGATACGGGGGCGCAGATACGCAGTATTTT.

This clonotype has only a few counts. This chain links TRBV10-3 with TRBJ1-4; 7 nucleotides agree with TRBD1. Germline CDR1 ENHRY, CDR2 SYGVKD. After removal of 9 bases from V and 6 bases from J, the junction contained 7 bases not matched to a gene. The CDR3 is 13 residues long. CDR3 protein: CAMPGTVDEKLFF. The CDR3, as DNA: TGTGCCATGCCCGGGACAGTTGATGAAAAACTGTTTTTT.

This sequence joins TRBV12-5 and TRBJ1-2; TRBD1 might be the D (6 bases). Germline V gene data show CDR1 as LGHNT and CDR2 as FRNRAP. Trimming removed 3 bases from V and 9 bases from J, with 8 bases in between. The CDR3 has 11 residues. Written as DNA, the CDR3 is TGTGCTAGTGGTTTAGGGGGTCGCTACACCTTC. Protein product: CASGLGGRYTF. Together with reference TRBV12-5 and TRBJ1-2, the CDR3 gives the full variable domain: DARVTQTPRHKVTEMGQEVTMRCQPILGHNTVFWYRQTMMQGLELLAYFRNRAPLDDSGMPKDRFSAEMPDATLATLKIQPSEPRDSAVYFCASGLGGRYTFGSGTRLTVV.

The genes are TRBV10-3 and TRBJ1-1; the D gene is possibly TRBD1 (6 bases). Trimming removed 7 bases from V and 1 base from J, with 16 bases in between. CDR3 length: 15 amino acids. Germline CDR1 reads ENHRY; CDR2 reads SYGVKD. The CDR3 reads CAIKGRDKGNTEAFF. The CDR3 DNA reads TGTGCCATCAAGGGACGGGACAAGGGGAACACTGAAGCTTTCTTT.

The chain carries TRBV9 and TRBJ2-1; 8 bases are a match to TRBD2. Matching the DNA end better, TRBJ2-7 makes the J call doubtful. There are 17 residues in the CDR3. The germline gives CDR1 SGDLS, CDR2 YYNGEE. The DNA for the CDR3 is TGTGCCAGCAGCGTGGGGTCAGCGGGAGATGGCTACAATGAGCAGTACTTC. Translated: CASSVGSAGDGYNEQYF.

This clonotype was observed a few times. J is TRBJ2-7 and V is TRBV28; 9 bases align to TRBD1. Germline values: CDR1 MDHEN, CDR2 SYDVKM. The CDR3 is 15 amino acids. With V trimmed by 0 bases and J by 4 bases, 4 bases remained unmatched. CDR3 in DNA: TGTGCCAGCAGTTTATGGGGACAGGGAAAATACGAGCAGTACTTC. This codes for CASSLWGQGKYEQYF.

CDR3 sequence: CASSLDRRKNIQYF. The CDR3 nucleotides are TGTGCCAGCAGTTTGGACAGGAGGAAAAACATTCAGTACTTC. The chain joins TRBV27 to TRBJ2-4; 7 bases are a match to TRBD1. The CDR3 runs to 14 residues. CDR1 and CDR2 from the germline V gene are MNHEY and SMNVEV (reference sequence). J gave up 4 bases and V 3 bases, and 3 bases lay outside the gene matches.

J is TRBJ1-5 and V is TRBV25-1, with a tentative D call TRBD1 (6 bases). The germline V and J ends were trimmed by 4 bases and 3 bases, with 10 bases remaining between them. The CDR3 contains 14 residues. Germline CDR1 and CDR2: MGHDK and SYGVNS. This CDR3 is CASSARDNNQPQHF. The DNA for the CDR3 is TGTGCCAGCAGTGCCCGGGACAACAATCAGCCCCAGCATTTT.

The chain employs TRBV10-3 and TRBJ1-1, with 9 nucleotides matching TRBD1. Trimming took 6 bases from V and 3 from J; bases not matched to a gene: 8. This CDR3 spans 15 amino acids. CDR1 is ENHRY, CDR2 SYGVKD, per germline. The CDR3 loop is CAISAQGARDTEAFF. CDR3 coding DNA: TGTGCCATCAGCGCACAGGGGGCAAGGGACACTGAAGCTTTCTTT.

Concerning this clonotype: Mismatch with germline at one junction end may stem from a read error. The J gene is TRBJ2-1, the V gene TRBV11-1; 7 bases line up with TRBD1. Germline V CDR1 and CDR2: SGHAT, FQDESV (reference sequence). This CDR3 is built from 14 residues. In DNA form, the CDR3 reads TGTGCCAGTAGCTTAGATAACTGGGACAGTGAGCAGTTCTTC. This sequence encodes CASSLDNWDSEQFF.

The chain couples TRBV7-9 to TRBJ2-7; D remains ambiguous. V lost 1 base and J lost 6, with 13 bases in between. Germline V gene data show CDR1 as SEHNR and CDR2 as FQNEAQ (reference sequence). There are 14 residues in the CDR3. The CDR3 DNA reads as TGTGCCAGCAGCTTAGAGTTATTAGGGCGCGAGCAGTACTTC. It translates to CASSLELLGREQYF.

This clonotype was detected only a few times. The CDR3 DNA reads as TGTGCCATCAGTGAGTCGAGTGGTCGCAGCCATATCATGAACACTGAAGCTTTCTTT. It yields the protein CAISESSGRSHIMNTEAFF. V gene TRBV10-3 combines with J gene TRBJ1-1; D ambiguous. The V gene's germline CDR1 is ENHRY and CDR2 SYGVKD. The CDR3 length is 19 residues. Trimming left V 0 bases short and J 0 bases short, with 20 bases between.